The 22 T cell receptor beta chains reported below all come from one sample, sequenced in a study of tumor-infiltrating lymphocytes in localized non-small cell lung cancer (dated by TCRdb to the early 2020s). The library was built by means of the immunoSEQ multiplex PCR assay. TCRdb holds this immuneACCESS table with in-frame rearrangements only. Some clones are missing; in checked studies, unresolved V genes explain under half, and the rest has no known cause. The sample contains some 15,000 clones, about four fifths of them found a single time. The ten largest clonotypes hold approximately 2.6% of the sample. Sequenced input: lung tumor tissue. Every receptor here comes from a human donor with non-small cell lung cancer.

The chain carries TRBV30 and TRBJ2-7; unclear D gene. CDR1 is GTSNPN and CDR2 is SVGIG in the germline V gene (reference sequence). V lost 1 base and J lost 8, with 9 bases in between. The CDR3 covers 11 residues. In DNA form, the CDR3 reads TGTGCCTGGAGTGACCCATTAAAGCAGTACTTC. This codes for CAWSDPLKQYF.

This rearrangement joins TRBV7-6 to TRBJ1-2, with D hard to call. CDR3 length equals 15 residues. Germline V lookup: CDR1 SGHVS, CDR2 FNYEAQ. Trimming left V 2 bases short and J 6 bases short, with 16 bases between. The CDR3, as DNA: TGTGCCAGCAGCTTAAGGATTAGTGATGGCCATGGCTACACCTTC. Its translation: CASSLRISDGHGYTF.

The CDR3 coding sequence is TGCGCCAGCAGCCCGGAGGTAACAGATACGCAGTATTTT. This gives the protein CASSPEVTDTQYF. The chain employs TRBV5-1 and TRBJ2-3; D possibly corresponds to TRBD2 (5 bases). Germline CDR1 reads SGHRS; CDR2 reads YFSETQ. This CDR3 region has 13 residues. Trimming cost V 4 bases and J 3 bases, with 9 bases left between them.

The CDR3 spells CASRTGMTGELFF. The CDR3 bases are TGTGCCAGCAGGACAGGGATGACCGGGGAGCTGTTTTTT. The V and J genes are TRBV6-5 and TRBJ2-2, with 7 bases fitting TRBD1. Per germline, CDR1 MNHEY and CDR2 SVGAGI. The CDR3 has 13 residues. Germline trimming cut 6 bases from V and 5 bases from J; bases unmatched to any gene: 3.

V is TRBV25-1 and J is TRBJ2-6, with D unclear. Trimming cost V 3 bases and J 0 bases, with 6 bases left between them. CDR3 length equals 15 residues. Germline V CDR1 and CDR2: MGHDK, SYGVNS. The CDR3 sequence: CASSERLSGANVLTF. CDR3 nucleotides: TGTGCCAGCAGTGAGCGGCTCTCTGGGGCCAACGTCCTGACTTTC.

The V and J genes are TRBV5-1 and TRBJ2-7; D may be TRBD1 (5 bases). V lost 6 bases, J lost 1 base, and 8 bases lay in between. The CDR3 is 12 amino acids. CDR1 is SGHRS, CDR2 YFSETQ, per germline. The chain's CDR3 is CASKDSSYEQYF. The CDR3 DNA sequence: TGCGCCAGCAAAGACAGTTCCTACGAGCAGTACTTC. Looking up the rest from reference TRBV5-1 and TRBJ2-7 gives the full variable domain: KAGVTQTPRYLIKTRGQQVTLSCSPISGHRSVSWYQQTPGQGLQFLFEYFSETQRNKGNFPGRFSGRQFSNSRSEMNVSTLELGDSALYLCASKDSSYEQYFGPGTRLTVT.

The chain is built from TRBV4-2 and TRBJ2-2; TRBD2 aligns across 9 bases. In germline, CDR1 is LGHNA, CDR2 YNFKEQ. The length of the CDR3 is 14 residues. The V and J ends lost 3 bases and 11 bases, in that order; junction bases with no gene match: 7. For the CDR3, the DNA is TGTGCCAGCAGCCAGCCAGCGGGAGGCTGCGAGCTGTTTTTT. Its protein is CASSQPAGGCELFF.

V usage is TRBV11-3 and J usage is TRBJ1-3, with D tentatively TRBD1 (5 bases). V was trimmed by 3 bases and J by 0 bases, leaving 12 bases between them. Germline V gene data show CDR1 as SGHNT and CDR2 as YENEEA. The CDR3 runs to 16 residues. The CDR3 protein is CASSLLTGSSGNTIYF. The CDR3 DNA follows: TGTGCCAGCAGCTTGCTCACAGGCTCCTCTGGAAACACCATATATTTT.

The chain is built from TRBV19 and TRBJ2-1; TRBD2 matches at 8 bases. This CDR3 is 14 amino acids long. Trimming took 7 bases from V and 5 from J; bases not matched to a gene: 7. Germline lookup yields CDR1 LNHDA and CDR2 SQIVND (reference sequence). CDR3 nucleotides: TGTGCCAGTAAGGAAGCGGGAGACCACAATGAGCAGTTCTTC. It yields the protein CASKEAGDHNEQFF.

This chain's CDR3 is CASSPGGTGGYTF. CDR3 DNA: TGTGCCAGCAGCCCAGGGGGAACAGGTGGCTACACCTTC. This chain connects TRBV7-9 to TRBJ1-2, with 7 bases matching TRBD1. There are 13 residues in the CDR3. Unmatched junction bases numbered 7, after V lost 5 bases and J lost 7 bases. Germline V gene data show CDR1 as SEHNR and CDR2 as FQNEAQ (reference sequence).

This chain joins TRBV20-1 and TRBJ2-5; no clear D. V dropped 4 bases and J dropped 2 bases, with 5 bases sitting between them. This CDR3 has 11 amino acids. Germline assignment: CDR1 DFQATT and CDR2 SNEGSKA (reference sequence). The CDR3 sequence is CSATKQETQYF. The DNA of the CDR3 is TGCAGTGCTACCAAACAAGAGACCCAGTACTTC.

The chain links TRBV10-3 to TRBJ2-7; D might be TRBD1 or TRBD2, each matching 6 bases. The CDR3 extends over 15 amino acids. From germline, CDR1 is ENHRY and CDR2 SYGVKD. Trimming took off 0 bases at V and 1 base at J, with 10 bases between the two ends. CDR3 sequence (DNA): TGTGCCATCAGTGAGTCGGGAGGACAGTCCTACGAGCAGTACTTC. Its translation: CAISESGGQSYEQYF.

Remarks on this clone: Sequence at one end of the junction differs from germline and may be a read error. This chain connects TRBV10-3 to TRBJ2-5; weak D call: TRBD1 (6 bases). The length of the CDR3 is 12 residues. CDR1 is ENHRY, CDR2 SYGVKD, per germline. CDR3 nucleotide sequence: TGTGCCATCAGTGAGCCCGACAGGACCAAGTACTTC. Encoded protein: CAISEPDRTKYF.

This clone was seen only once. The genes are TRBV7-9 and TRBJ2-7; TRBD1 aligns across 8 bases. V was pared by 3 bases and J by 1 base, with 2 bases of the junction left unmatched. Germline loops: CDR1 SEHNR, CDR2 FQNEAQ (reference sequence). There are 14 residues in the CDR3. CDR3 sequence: CASSFGTGSYEQYF. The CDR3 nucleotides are TGTGCCAGCAGCTTCGGGACAGGTTCCTACGAGCAGTACTTC. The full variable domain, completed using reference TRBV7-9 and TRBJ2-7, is DTGVSQNPRHKITKRGQNVTFRCDPISEHNRLYWYRQTLGQGPEFLTYFQNEAQLEKSRLLSDRFSAERPKGSFSTLEIQRTEQGDSAMYLCASSFGTGSYEQYFGPGTRLTVT.

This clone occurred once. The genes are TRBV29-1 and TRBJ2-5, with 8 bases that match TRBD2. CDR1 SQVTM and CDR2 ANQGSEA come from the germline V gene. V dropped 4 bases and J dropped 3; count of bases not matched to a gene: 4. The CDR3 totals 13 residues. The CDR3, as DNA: TGCAGCGTTGTAATAGCGGGAAAAGAGACCCAGTACTTC. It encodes CSVVIAGKETQYF.

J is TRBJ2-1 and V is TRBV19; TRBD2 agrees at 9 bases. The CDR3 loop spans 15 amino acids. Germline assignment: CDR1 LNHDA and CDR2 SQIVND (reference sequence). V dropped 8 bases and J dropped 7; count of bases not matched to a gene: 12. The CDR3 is CASFPSAGGLNEQFF. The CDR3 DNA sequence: TGTGCCAGTTTCCCTTCGGCGGGAGGGCTTAATGAGCAGTTCTTC.

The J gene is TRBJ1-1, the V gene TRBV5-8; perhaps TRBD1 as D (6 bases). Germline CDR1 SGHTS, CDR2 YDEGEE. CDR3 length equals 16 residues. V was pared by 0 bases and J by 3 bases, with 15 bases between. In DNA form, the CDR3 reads TGTGCCAGCAGCTTGGCCGGCGGGGGGCGCGACACTGAAGCTTTCTTT. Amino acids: CASSLAGGGRDTEAFF.

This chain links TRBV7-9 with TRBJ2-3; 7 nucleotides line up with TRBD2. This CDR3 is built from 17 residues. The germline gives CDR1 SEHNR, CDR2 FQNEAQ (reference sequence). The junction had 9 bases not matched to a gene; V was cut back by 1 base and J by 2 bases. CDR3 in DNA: TGTGCCAGCAGCTTAGGGGGGACTACCGATAACACAGATACGCAGTATTTT. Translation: CASSLGGTTDNTDTQYF.

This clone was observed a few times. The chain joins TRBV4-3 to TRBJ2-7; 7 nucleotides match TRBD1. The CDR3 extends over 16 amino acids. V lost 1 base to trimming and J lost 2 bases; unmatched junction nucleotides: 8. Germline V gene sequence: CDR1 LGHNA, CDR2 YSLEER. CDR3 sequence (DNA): TGCGCCAGCAGCCAAGGCACAGGGGATATGGCCTACGAGCAGTACTTC. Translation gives CASSQGTGDMAYEQYF.

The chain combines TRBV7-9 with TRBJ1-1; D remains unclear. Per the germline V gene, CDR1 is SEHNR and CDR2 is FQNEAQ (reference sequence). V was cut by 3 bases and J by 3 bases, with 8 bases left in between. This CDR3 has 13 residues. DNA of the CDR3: TGTGCCAGCAGCTTCGGACGGCACACTGAAGCTTTCTTT. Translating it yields CASSFGRHTEAFF.

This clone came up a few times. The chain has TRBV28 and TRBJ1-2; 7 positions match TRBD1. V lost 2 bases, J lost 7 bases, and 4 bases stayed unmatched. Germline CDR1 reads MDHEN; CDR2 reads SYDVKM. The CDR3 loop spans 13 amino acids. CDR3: CASSLLRQGGYTF. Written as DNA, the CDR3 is TGTGCCAGCAGTTTACTACGACAGGGTGGCTACACCTTC.

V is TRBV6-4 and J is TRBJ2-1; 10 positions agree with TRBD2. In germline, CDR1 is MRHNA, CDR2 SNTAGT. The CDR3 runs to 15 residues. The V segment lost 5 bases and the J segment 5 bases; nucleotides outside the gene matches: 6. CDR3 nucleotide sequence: TGTGCCAGCAGTTCAGCGGGAGGGGAGAACAATGAGCAGTTCTTC. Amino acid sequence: CASSSAGGENNEQFF.